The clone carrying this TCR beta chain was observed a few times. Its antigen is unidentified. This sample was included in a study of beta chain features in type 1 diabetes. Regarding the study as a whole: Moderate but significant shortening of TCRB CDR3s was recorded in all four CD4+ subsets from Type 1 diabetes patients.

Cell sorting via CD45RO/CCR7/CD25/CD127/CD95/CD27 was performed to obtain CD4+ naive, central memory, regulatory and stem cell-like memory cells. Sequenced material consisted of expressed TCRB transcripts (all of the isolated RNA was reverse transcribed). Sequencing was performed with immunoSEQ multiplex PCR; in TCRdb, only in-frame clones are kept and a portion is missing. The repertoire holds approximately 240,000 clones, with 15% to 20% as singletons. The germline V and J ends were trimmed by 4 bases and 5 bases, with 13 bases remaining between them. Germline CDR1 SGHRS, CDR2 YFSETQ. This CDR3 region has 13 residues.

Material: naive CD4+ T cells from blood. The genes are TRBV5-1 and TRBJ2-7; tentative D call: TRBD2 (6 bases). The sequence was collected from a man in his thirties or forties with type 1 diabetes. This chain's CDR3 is CASSPGGANEQYF. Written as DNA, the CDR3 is TGCGCCAGCAGCCCCGGAGGGGCTAACGAGCAGTACTTC.